The present T cell receptor (beta chain) was sequenced within a study of blood T cell repertoires in COVID-19. Turning to the study itself: Acute-phase and convalescent COVID-19 samples originated in the United States, Italy and Spain. In each case, the material was cDNA or gDNA derived from T cells, B-cell-depleted T cells, or PBMCs.

As handled by the study authors: Amplification with reference gene primers provided the estimates of nucleated cell counts. Produced via immunoSEQ multiplex PCR; TCRdb's table is partial and in-frame only. V, J and clone size are taken as reported in that table, and D and trimming were inferred from the DNA itself. The sample carries about 150,000 clones, about 87% recorded once. The CDR3 has 16 residues. With 6 bases clipped from V and 5 bases from J, the junction kept 8 bases outside the gene matches. Germline values: CDR1 MDHEN, CDR2 SYDVKM. This receptor was obtained from a man between 60 and 70 years old with active or convalescent COVID-19. Sequenced sample: peripheral blood. The chain has TRBV28 and TRBJ2-2, with 11 bases fitting TRBD1. The CDR3 DNA reads TGTGCCAGCAGCTCCTCCGGGACAGGGGGGACCGGGGAGCTGTTTTTT. Translated: CASSSSGTGGTGELFF.